The following is a T cell receptor (beta chain) sequence with its context. Sequenced by immunoSEQ multiplex PCR; TCRdb stores in-frame clones only, minus some. Of roughly 280,000 clones detected, 80% to 90% appear once; the ten largest clones hold 2.4%. The germline V gene has CDR1 MDHEN and CDR2 SYDVKM. The CDR3 consists of 17 residues. Between the trimmed V and J ends, which lost 4 bases and 0 bases, there was a span of 18 bases. The data originate from a study of blood T cell repertoires in COVID-19. Study as a whole: Acute and convalescent COVID-19 specimens originated in the United States, Italy and Spain.

Participant-reported clinical history was the basis for cohort assignment. Specimen: PBMCs or T cells enriched from blood (not recorded which). The genes are TRBV28 and TRBJ1-2, with a possible D match to TRBD1 (5 bases). The TCR originated in a woman younger than 30 who had recovered from COVID-19. Here the CDR3 reads CASSSTTVEGPNYGYTF. In nucleotides, the CDR3 is TGTGCCAGCAGTTCCACGACAGTGGAGGGCCCTAACTATGGCTACACCTTC.